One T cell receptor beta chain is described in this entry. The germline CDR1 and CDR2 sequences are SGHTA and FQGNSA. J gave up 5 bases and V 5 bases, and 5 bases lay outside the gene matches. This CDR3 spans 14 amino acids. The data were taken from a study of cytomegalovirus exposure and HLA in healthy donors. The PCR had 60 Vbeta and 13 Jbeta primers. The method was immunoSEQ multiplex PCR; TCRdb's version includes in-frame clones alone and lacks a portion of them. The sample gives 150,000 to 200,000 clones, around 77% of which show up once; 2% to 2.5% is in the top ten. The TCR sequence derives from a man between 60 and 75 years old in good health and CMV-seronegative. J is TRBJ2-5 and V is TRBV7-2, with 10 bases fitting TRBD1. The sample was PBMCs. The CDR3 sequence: CASSPDRGRETQYF. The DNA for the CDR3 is TGTGCCAGCAGCCCAGACAGGGGGCGGGAGACCCAGTACTTC.